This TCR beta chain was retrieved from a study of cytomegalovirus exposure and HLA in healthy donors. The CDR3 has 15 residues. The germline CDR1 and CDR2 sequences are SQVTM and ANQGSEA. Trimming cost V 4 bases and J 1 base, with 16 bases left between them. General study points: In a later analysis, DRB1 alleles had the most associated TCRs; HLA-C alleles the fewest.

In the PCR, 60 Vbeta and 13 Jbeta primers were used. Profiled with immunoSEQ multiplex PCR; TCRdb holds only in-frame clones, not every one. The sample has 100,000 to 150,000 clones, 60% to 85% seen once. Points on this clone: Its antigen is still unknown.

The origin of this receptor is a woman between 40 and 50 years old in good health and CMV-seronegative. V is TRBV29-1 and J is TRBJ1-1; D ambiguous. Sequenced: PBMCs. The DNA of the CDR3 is TGCAGCGTTGGAGGGCGGACGGGCCCGAACACTGAAGCTTTCTTT. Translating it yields CSVGGRTGPNTEAFF.